This TCR beta chain stems from a study of cytomegalovirus exposure and HLA in healthy donors. Overall study results and limits: One variant, a missense change in DCLRE1C, was linked in a later analysis to TCR beta V- and J-gene trimming. A later analysis showed TCR association rates differing by HLA locus, peaking at DRB1 and lowest at HLA-C.

Primers: 60 Vbeta forward and 13 Jbeta reverse. Authors' methods: In a later analysis, around 10 million of about 80 million unique beta chains occurred in at least two donors. Using immunoSEQ multiplex PCR, the repertoire was profiled, and TCRdb retains in-frame clones only, with some absent. V and J calls and clone size are as listed in that table; D and trimming were resolved from the DNA. This repertoire shows a few hundred thousand clones, about nine tenths found once; its top ten account for about 1.5%. Per germline, CDR1 SGDLS and CDR2 YYNGEE. The length of the CDR3 is 13 residues. Trimming pared 0 bases from V and 9 bases from J, leaving 7 bases between. As concerns this clone: What it binds is not known.

The TCR sequence derives from a girl aged 2-10 years in good health and CMV-seronegative. Input material: PBMCs. The V gene is TRBV9, the J gene TRBJ1-6; D gene unclear. This CDR3 is CASSVGVSSPLHF. In DNA form, the CDR3 reads TGTGCCAGCAGCGTAGGAGTGAGTTCACCCCTCCACTTT.